Each of the 27 T cell receptor beta chains below was sequenced from the same sample in a study of cytomegalovirus exposure and HLA in healthy donors. With 60 Vbeta and 13 Jbeta primers, the PCR was carried out. TCRdb's table, derived via immunoSEQ multiplex PCR, lists solely in-frame clones and lacks some. The profile covers about 150,000 clones, with around 79% appearing a single time and less than 8.5% taken by the ten largest. Sequencing was performed on PBMCs. Receptors originate from a young man in good health and CMV-seropositive.

The chain couples TRBV5-4 to TRBJ1-1; D uncertain. There are 14 residues in the CDR3. Germline loops: CDR1 SGHNT, CDR2 YYREEE (reference sequence). The V and J ends lost 5 bases and 5 bases respectively, with 16 bases between them. The DNA of the CDR3 is TGTGCCAGCAGTTCGGTCAGGCCGAGAACTGAAGCTTTCTTT. Translated, it gives CASSSVRPRTEAFF.

This chain connects TRBV4-2 to TRBJ1-2, with TRBD1 matching over 7 bases. The CDR3 runs 17 residues. Germline V CDR1 and CDR2: LGHNA, YNFKEQ. V trimming: 0 bases; J trimming: 4 bases; junction bases outside the gene matches: 11. The CDR3 protein is CASSQDPGQEPFYGYTF. The CDR3 DNA is TGTGCCAGCAGCCAAGATCCCGGACAGGAGCCGTTCTATGGCTACACCTTC.

The CDR3 loop is CAGGGAENTGELFF. CDR3 nucleotides: TGTGCCGGGGGAGGGGCGGAGAACACCGGGGAGCTGTTTTTT. This chain connects TRBV6-1 to TRBJ2-2; 7 bases map to TRBD2. CDR1 and CDR2 (germline): MNHNS, SASEGT. The CDR3 length is 14 residues. The V segment lost 11 bases and the J segment 1 base; nucleotides outside the gene matches: 7.

This chain connects TRBV5-4 to TRBJ1-2, with TRBD1 identical over 9 bases. V lost 6 bases and J lost 7; bases outside the gene matches: 7. Germline V gene lookup returns CDR1 SGHNT and CDR2 YYREEE (reference sequence). The CDR3 sequence is 13 residues long. CDR3 sequence (DNA): TGTGCCAGCACCCGGACAGGGGCGGCTGGCTACACCTTC. Translated, it gives CASTRTGAAGYTF.

The rearrangement joins TRBV11-1 to TRBJ2-5; D remains unclear. Trimming pared 5 bases from V and 7 bases from J, leaving 8 bases between. Germline CDR1 and CDR2: SGHAT and FQDESV (reference sequence). This CDR3 region has 11 residues. The CDR3, as DNA: TGTGCCAGCAGCGCACTTGGGACCCAGTACTTC. Its protein is CASSALGTQYF.

The chain joins TRBV28 to TRBJ2-5; a possible D gene is TRBD2 (6 bases). The CDR3 is made up of 16 amino acids. V lost 0 bases, J lost 1 base, and 12 bases lay in between. Germline V gene sequence: CDR1 MDHEN, CDR2 SYDVKM. The CDR3 DNA sequence: TGTGCCAGCAGTTTATGGCCCGCGGGAACCCAAGAGACCCAGTACTTC. Amino acids: CASSLWPAGTQETQYF.

V is TRBV5-1 and J is TRBJ2-4, with TRBD2 matching over 8 bases. The CDR3 has 15 amino acids. CDR1 is SGHRS and CDR2 is YFSETQ in the germline V gene. J gave up 2 bases and V 0 bases, and 1 base lay outside the gene matches. CDR3 sequence reads: CASSLAGGTKNIQYF. Here the CDR3 DNA reads TGCGCCAGCAGCTTGGCGGGAGGGACCAAAAACATTCAGTACTTC. Full variable domain (missing parts from reference TRBV5-1 and TRBJ2-4): KAGVTQTPRYLIKTRGQQVTLSCSPISGHRSVSWYQQTPGQGLQFLFEYFSETQRNKGNFPGRFSGRQFSNSRSEMNVSTLELGDSALYLCASSLAGGTKNIQYFGAGTRLSVL.

The rearrangement links TRBV28 to TRBJ2-7; D perhaps matches TRBD2 (6 bases). Germline CDR1 is MDHEN and CDR2 is SYDVKM. V lost 10 bases and J lost 0, with 25 bases in between. The CDR3 is made up of 17 amino acids. Here the CDR3 reads CATSLALDRGFSYEQYF. DNA of the CDR3: TGTGCCACCTCATTAGCATTAGACCGGGGGTTCTCCTACGAGCAGTACTTC.

The rearrangement links TRBV4-1 to TRBJ2-1; 10 nucleotides line up with TRBD1. This CDR3 contains 15 residues. Germline assignment: CDR1 MGHRA and CDR2 YSYEKL. Unmatched junction bases numbered 8, after V lost 6 bases and J lost 6 bases. The CDR3 is CASREGQGSLNEQFF. CDR3 DNA sequence: TGCGCCAGCAGGGAGGGACAGGGGTCGCTCAATGAGCAGTTCTTC.

The chain recombines TRBV11-2 with TRBJ2-5; D is possibly TRBD2 (6 bases). This CDR3 has 13 residues. From germline, CDR1 is SGHAT and CDR2 FQNNGV. With 5 bases removed from V and 5 bases from J, the gap between germline ends came to 12 bases. CDR3 residues: CASSRDFGETQYF. The CDR3 DNA follows: TGTGCCAGCAGCAGGGACTTCGGCGAGACCCAGTACTTC.

V usage is TRBV7-3 and J usage is TRBJ1-5, with D maybe TRBD1 (5 bases). V was cut by 5 bases and J by 4 bases, with 9 bases left in between. Per germline, CDR1 SGHTA and CDR2 FQGTGA. This CDR3 spans 13 amino acids. CDR3 protein: CASSQDTNQPQHF. The CDR3 DNA is TGTGCCAGCAGCCAGGACACGAATCAGCCCCAGCATTTT.

The chain has TRBV27 and TRBJ2-7, with 7 bases that match TRBD2. The CDR3 sequence is 15 residues long. The V gene end was trimmed by 4 bases and the J gene end by 3 bases; junction bases not matched to a gene: 9. The germline gives CDR1 MNHEY, CDR2 SMNVEV (reference sequence). CDR3 nucleotide sequence: TGTGCCAGCAGTTCTGGACTAGATGGGCTCTACGAGCAGTACTTC. It codes for CASSSGLDGLYEQYF.

The chain couples TRBV27 to TRBJ2-2, with a possible D match to TRBD1 (6 bases). Between the trimmed V and J ends, which lost 5 bases and 4 bases, there was a span of 14 bases. The CDR3 contains 15 residues. Germline CDR1 is MNHEY and CDR2 is SMNVEV (reference sequence). CDR3 coding DNA: TGTGCCAGCAGTACATCCGGGACAATCACCGGGGAGCTGTTTTTT. It yields the protein CASSTSGTITGELFF.

V usage is TRBV2 and J usage is TRBJ1-4; no reliable D call. V lost 7 bases and J 3 bases, leaving 12 bases between the germline ends. CDR1 is SNHLY and CDR2 is FYNNEI in the germline V gene. The CDR3 consists of 14 residues. CDR3 residues: CASIMGRANEKLFF. The CDR3, as DNA: TGTGCCAGCATCATGGGGAGGGCTAATGAAAAACTGTTTTTT.

The chain couples TRBV7-3 to TRBJ1-2; 8 bases align to TRBD1. The germline gives CDR1 SGHTA, CDR2 FQGTGA. The V segment lost 2 bases and the J segment 7 bases; nucleotides outside the gene matches: 3. This CDR3 has 13 amino acids. In DNA, the CDR3 is TGTGCCAGCAGCTTACAGGGGGCCCTTGGCTACACCTTC. Translated: CASSLQGALGYTF.

This chain uses TRBV18 with TRBJ2-7, with 7 nucleotides matching TRBD1. Germline V gene sequence: CDR1 KGHSH, CDR2 LQKENI. The CDR3 loop spans 15 amino acids. The J segment lost 0 bases and the V segment lost 3 bases, leaving 5 bases of the junction unmatched. CDR3 nucleotides: TGTGCCAGCTCACCCACGGGACAGCACTCCTACGAGCAGTACTTC. Translated, it gives CASSPTGQHSYEQYF.

V and J are TRBV13 and TRBJ2-1, with 7 positions matching TRBD1. Germline assignment: CDR1 PRHDT and CDR2 FYEKMQ (reference sequence). The CDR3 length is 15 residues. V dropped 1 base and J dropped 5; count of bases not matched to a gene: 5. This chain's CDR3 is CASSLAGTANNEQFF. In DNA form, the CDR3 reads TGTGCCAGCAGCTTAGCCGGGACAGCGAACAATGAGCAGTTCTTC.

The chain carries TRBV10-3 and TRBJ2-2; 8 nucleotides agree with TRBD1. CDR1 is ENHRY, CDR2 SYGVKD, per germline. CDR3 length: 14 amino acids. Trimming took 3 bases from V and 5 from J; bases not matched to a gene: 2. CDR3 amino acids: CAISDYRGTGELFF. Written as DNA, the CDR3 is TGTGCCATCAGTGACTACAGGGGGACCGGGGAGCTGTTTTTT.

V gene TRBV30 combines with J gene TRBJ2-5; D perhaps matches TRBD1 (6 bases). This CDR3 comprises 11 residues. With 2 bases removed from V and 7 bases from J, the gap between germline ends came to 8 bases. Germline assignment: CDR1 GTSNPN and CDR2 SVGIG (reference sequence). This CDR3 reads CAWSPQGTQYF. In DNA, the CDR3 is TGTGCCTGGAGTCCACAGGGGACCCAGTACTTC.

The chain links TRBV6-5 to TRBJ2-5, with D perhaps matching TRBD2 (5 bases). The tail of the sequence fits TRBJ2-7 better, so the J call may be wrong. CDR3 size: 15 residues. Germline CDR1 is MNHEY and CDR2 is SVGAGI. For the CDR3, the DNA is TGTGCCAGCAGTTACTCGACGGACGGACTCTACGAGCAGTACTTC. Amino acid sequence: CASSYSTDGLYEQYF.

The CDR3 DNA sequence: TGTGCCATCAGTGAGTCGTCGGCAGGGGGGAACCTTCAGCCCCAGCATTTT. Translating gives CAISESSAGGNLQPQHF. V usage is TRBV10-3 and J usage is TRBJ1-5, with 7 nucleotides matching TRBD1. The V segment lost 0 bases and the J segment 6 bases; nucleotides outside the gene matches: 11. CDR1 is ENHRY, CDR2 SYGVKD, per germline. The length of the CDR3 is 17 residues.

This sequence joins TRBV27 and TRBJ1-2; 11 nucleotides line up with TRBD1. Trimming removed 8 bases from V and 7 bases from J; junction bases left unmatched: 18. This CDR3 region has 17 residues. CDR1 and CDR2 from the germline V gene are MNHEY and SMNVEV (reference sequence). The CDR3 loop reads CASRSWLSDRGQIGYTF. CDR3 DNA sequence: TGTGCCAGCCGTTCGTGGCTATCGGACAGGGGGCAGATTGGCTACACCTTC.

CDR3 sequence: CASSPSNTEAFF. The DNA for the CDR3 is TGTGCCAGCAGTCCGTCGAACACTGAAGCTTTCTTT. The chain links TRBV7-2 to TRBJ1-1; no definite D call. Deletions cut 6 bases from V and 1 base from J, with 6 bases between. The germline V gene encodes CDR1 SGHTA and CDR2 FQGNSA. The CDR3 extends over 12 amino acids.

The chain links TRBV7-8 to TRBJ1-5; D remains unclear. Germline lookup yields CDR1 SGHVS and CDR2 FQNEAQ. Trimming removed 4 bases from V and 6 bases from J, with 16 bases in between. CDR3 length: 15 amino acids. Here the CDR3 DNA reads TGTGCCAGCAGCTCCCGGGGTGGGGAGGCTCAGCCCCAGCATTTT. This sequence encodes CASSSRGGEAQPQHF.

The DNA for the CDR3 is TGTGCCAGCAGCGTAGGGCAACTAGCGGGCTCCAATGAGCAGTTCTTC. This translates into CASSVGQLAGSNEQFF. The chain recombines TRBV9 with TRBJ2-1, with TRBD2 matching 9 bases. V shed 0 bases and J 6 bases; nucleotides not matched to a gene: 7. This CDR3 region has 16 residues. Germline V gene sequence: CDR1 SGDLS, CDR2 YYNGEE.

This clone was seen a handful of times. The chain couples TRBV28 to TRBJ1-5; no reliable D call. Germline lookup yields CDR1 MDHEN and CDR2 SYDVKM. Trimming shortened V by 10 bases and J by 0 bases, and 10 bases separated the two germline ends. This CDR3 region has 13 residues. DNA for the CDR3: TGTGCCACCCGTCTCCTTAGCAATCAGCCCCAGCATTTT. It is translated as CATRLLSNQPQHF.

The chain joins TRBV5-1 to TRBJ1-2, with 9 bases that match TRBD1. The length of the CDR3 is 15 residues. The V segment lost 5 bases and the J segment 4 bases; nucleotides outside the gene matches: 9. The germline gives CDR1 SGHRS, CDR2 YFSETQ. CDR3 coding DNA: TGCGCCAGCAGTACGACAGGGGGAACGGGCTATGGCTACACCTTC. Translated, it gives CASSTTGGTGYGYTF. The full variable domain, its missing parts supplied by reference TRBV5-1 and TRBJ1-2, is KAGVTQTPRYLIKTRGQQVTLSCSPISGHRSVSWYQQTPGQGLQFLFEYFSETQRNKGNFPGRFSGRQFSNSRSEMNVSTLELGDSALYLCASSTTGGTGYGYTFGSGTRLTVV.